These 17 T cell receptor beta chains originate from one sample sequenced in a study of human T cells and chemical hapten exposure. This sample's time point: pre-sensitization, week 0. Treatment in this sample: therapeutic diphenylcyclopropenone sensitization with weekly scalp DPC. TCRdb reanalysed the RACE reads using MiXCR and keeps one entry per CDR3 protein. The data show approximately 52,000 distinct CDR3 sequences, around 9.4% seen once. The sample in question was whole blood, obtained in connection with sensitization to the hapten diphenylcyclopropenone (DPC). These receptors originate from a woman between 35 and 50 years old with alopecia areata. Some clones in this sample may be carry-over from other donors' samples.

This sequence joins TRBV3-2 and TRBJ2-4; the table assigns TRBD1, which was not confirmed against the DNA. TRBV3-2 is designated a pseudogene. The CDR3 extends over 17 amino acids. The CDR3 spells CASSSRDRGRAKNIQYF. DNA of the CDR3: TGTGCCAGCAGCTCCCGGGACAGGGGGAGAGCCAAAAACATTCAGTACTTC.

This clonotype showed up just once. The V and J genes are TRBV9 and TRBJ2-5; perhaps TRBD1 as D (5 bases). V was clipped by 0 bases and J by 9 bases, with 9 bases between them. CDR3 length: 12 amino acids. Germline V gene lookup returns CDR1 SGDLS and CDR2 YYNGEE. CDR3 nucleotides: TGTGCCAGCAGCGTAGATTCAGGGCCCCAGTACTTC. It encodes CASSVDSGPQYF.

This clonotype was detected many times. The gene calls are TRBV28 and TRBJ2-2; 7 bases agree with TRBD1. The CDR3 runs 15 residues. Germline trimming cut 5 bases from V and 4 bases from J; bases unmatched to any gene: 7. Germline CDR1 MDHEN, CDR2 SYDVKM. CDR3 sequence (DNA): TGTGCCAGCAGTGAATACAGGGGAGCCACCGGGGAGCTGTTTTTT. Its protein product is CASSEYRGATGELFF.

Ten or more counts support this clonotype. The V gene is TRBV9, the J gene TRBJ2-5; 12 bases are shared with TRBD2. J gave up 4 bases and V 3 bases, and 4 bases lay outside the gene matches. The CDR3 covers 15 residues. Germline CDR1 is SGDLS and CDR2 is YYNGEE. The CDR3 DNA follows: TGTGCCAGCAGCGGCCTAGCGGGGGGGCGAGAGACCCAGTACTTC. Translated: CASSGLAGGRETQYF.

At least ten counts were recorded for this clonotype. The rearrangement uses TRBV10-3 and TRBJ1-1, with TRBD1 identical over 11 bases. The germline gives CDR1 ENHRY, CDR2 SYGVKD. CDR3 length: 17 residues. Losses at the gene ends were 2 bases for V and 3 bases for J; bases not matched to a gene: 8. For the CDR3, the DNA is TGTGCCATCAGTGAGCCCTCCGGACAGGGGGCTGACACTGAAGCTTTCTTT. Amino acid sequence: CAISEPSGQGADTEAFF.

The rearrangement links TRBV27 to TRBJ1-5, with unresolved D. CDR3 length: 15 amino acids. The germline V gene has CDR1 MNHEY and CDR2 SMNVEV (reference sequence). Trimming shortened V by 3 bases and J by 0 bases, and 9 bases separated the two germline ends. In DNA, the CDR3 is TGTGCCAGCAGTTTGTACGATGATAGCAATCAGCCCCAGCATTTT. Encoded protein: CASSLYDDSNQPQHF.

This clonotype was seen many times. The CDR3 sequence is CASSPVGGLAVYEQYF. The CDR3 DNA reads TGTGCCAGCAGCCCAGTGGGCGGACTAGCGGTATACGAGCAGTACTTC. V gene TRBV3-1 combines with J gene TRBJ2-7, with TRBD2 identical over 10 bases. CDR1 LGHDT and CDR2 YNNKEL come from the germline V gene (reference sequence). V lost 4 bases to trimming and J lost 4 bases; unmatched junction nucleotides: 10. The CDR3 sequence is 16 residues long.

This clonotype was counted between two and nine times. The rearrangement links TRBV9 to TRBJ2-1; the D gene could be TRBD1 or TRBD2 (6 bases each). The V end lost 4 bases, the J end lost 7 bases, and 18 bases lay between the germline ends. Germline values: CDR1 SGDLS, CDR2 YYNGEE. This CDR3 contains 15 residues. The CDR3 region has the DNA TGTGCCAGCAGCCCAGAGGGGGGCGCAGTAAATGAGCAGTTCTTC. It yields the protein CASSPEGGAVNEQFF.

This clonotype was seen at least ten times. The rearrangement links TRBV16 to TRBJ1-1; D remains ambiguous. The CDR3 has 13 amino acids. In germline, CDR1 is KGHSY, CDR2 FQNENV. With 0 bases removed from V and 8 bases from J, the gap between germline ends came to 10 bases. The CDR3 here is CASSQSAIGEAFF. As DNA, the CDR3 is TGTGCCAGCAGCCAATCCGCGATTGGAGAAGCTTTCTTT.

A few counts support this clonotype. The chain employs TRBV19 and TRBJ2-2; D may correspond to TRBD1 or TRBD2 (5 bases each). The ends were cut back, 1 base at V and 4 bases at J, with 13 bases in the middle. The CDR3 runs 16 residues. CDR1 is LNHDA and CDR2 is SQIVND in the germline V gene (reference sequence). CDR3 DNA sequence: TGTGCCAGTAGTATAGGAGGGGTTGGCCTCACCGGGGAGCTGTTTTTT. It specifies CASSIGGVGLTGELFF. Using reference TRBV19 and TRBJ2-2 for the parts outside the CDR3, the full variable domain is DGGITQSPKYLFRKEGQNVTLSCEQNLNHDAMYWYRQDPGQGLRLIYYSQIVNDFQKGDIAEGYSVSREKKESFPLTVTSAQKNPTAFYLCASSIGGVGLTGELFFGEGSRLTVL.

The CDR3 DNA reads TGTGCCAGCAGCTTAGGAGGGAACAAAGATACGCAGTATTTT. This gives the protein CASSLGGNKDTQYF. The J gene is TRBJ2-3, the V gene TRBV11-2; D is perhaps TRBD2 (5 bases). The germline CDR1 and CDR2 sequences are SGHAT and FQNNGV. This CDR3 contains 14 residues. The V and J ends lost 1 base and 5 bases respectively, with 10 bases between them.

The rearrangement uses TRBV3-1 and TRBJ2-5, with 8 bases lining up with TRBD2. This CDR3 comprises 15 residues. Trimming took 4 bases from V and 7 from J; bases not matched to a gene: 11. Germline CDR1 LGHDT, CDR2 YNNKEL (reference sequence). CDR3 nucleotide sequence: TGTGCCAGCAGCCGTCGAGCCGCGGGGGGTGGGACCCAGTACTTC. Encoded protein: CASSRRAAGGGTQYF.

The genes are TRBV7-9 and TRBJ1-3; unclear D gene. V dropped 5 bases and J dropped 0 bases, with 8 bases sitting between them. This CDR3 spans 14 amino acids. CDR1 is SEHNR and CDR2 is FQNEAQ in the germline V gene (reference sequence). The CDR3 nucleotides read TGTGCCAGCAGCCAGGACTTCTCTGGAAACACCATATATTTT. Protein product: CASSQDFSGNTIYF.

This clonotype turned up a few times. The chain employs TRBV28 and TRBJ2-3; no firm D call. Trimming took 3 bases from V and 1 from J, leaving 11 bases between them. The CDR3 is 15 amino acids. In germline, CDR1 is MDHEN, CDR2 SYDVKM. The CDR3 loop is CASSFSYVGTDTQYF. In nucleotides, the CDR3 is TGTGCCAGCAGTTTCTCTTACGTGGGCACAGATACGCAGTATTTT.

This clonotype showed up many times. The chain has TRBV12-3 or TRBV12-4 and TRBJ1-6; possibly TRBD1 for D (5 bases). The CDR3 has 14 residues. V gave up 5 bases and J gave up 10 bases, with 15 bases separating them. DNA of the CDR3: TGTGCCAGCAGTCCCACCCCGGGACGCTCACCCCTCCACTTT. Protein sequence: CASSPTPGRSPLHF.

This clonotype has ten or more counts. The gene calls are TRBV12-3 or TRBV12-4 and TRBJ2-7; TRBD2 matches at 15 bases. The junction had 5 bases not matched to a gene; V was cut back by 6 bases and J by 5 bases. The CDR3 length is 15 residues. CDR3 DNA sequence: TGTGCCAGCAGCCCCGGACTAGCGGGGGGGAACGAGCAGTACTTC. It codes for CASSPGLAGGNEQYF.

In this sample, this clonotype turned up many times. The V gene is TRBV20-1, the J gene TRBJ1-1, with D maybe TRBD1 (5 bases). The CDR3 is made up of 14 amino acids. Germline V gives CDR1 DFQATT, CDR2 SNEGSKA (reference sequence). The V end was cut by 0 bases, the J end by 4 bases, with 12 bases between. The CDR3 nucleotides read TGCAGTGCTAGAGATCAGGGCTTGGGCACTGAAGCTTTCTTT. It encodes CSARDQGLGTEAFF.